The 26 T cell receptor beta chains presented below share a single source sample, sequenced in a study of blood T cell repertoires in COVID-19. TCRdb's table, derived via immunoSEQ multiplex PCR, lists solely in-frame clones and lacks some. The repertoire includes hundreds of thousands of clones, about 87% of them detected once, and around 6% sits in the top ten. Material: peripheral blood. The receptors were sampled from a woman aged 45-65 years with COVID-19, enrolled during active disease.

This chain uses TRBV24-1 with TRBJ2-1; D might be TRBD2 (6 bases). Trimming shortened V by 5 bases and J by 8 bases, and 15 bases separated the two germline ends. CDR3 length equals 14 residues. The germline CDR1 and CDR2 sequences are KGHDR and SFDVKD. The CDR3 protein is CATSGPGVTDEQFF. For the CDR3, the DNA is TGTGCCACCAGTGGGCCGGGAGTGACAGATGAGCAGTTCTTC.

The genes are TRBV7-2 and TRBJ1-1; D is undetermined. CDR1 is SGHTA, CDR2 FQGNSA, per germline. Trimming removed 5 bases from V and 0 bases from J, with 7 bases in between. This CDR3 spans 13 amino acids. DNA for the CDR3: TGTGCCAGCAGCCTGTTAATGAACACTGAAGCTTTCTTT. Amino acid sequence: CASSLLMNTEAFF.

The chain recombines TRBV12-3 or TRBV12-4 with TRBJ2-3; no clear D gene. The germline V and J ends were trimmed by 6 bases and 2 bases, with 6 bases remaining between them. The CDR3 covers 12 residues. CDR3 sequence reads: CASRSYTDTQYF. The CDR3 DNA reads TGTGCCAGCAGATCCTACACAGATACGCAGTATTTT.

The chain recombines TRBV4-1 with TRBJ1-3; D unresolved. V lost 4 bases to trimming and J lost 0 bases, with 13 bases between them. This CDR3 comprises 16 residues. Per the germline V gene, CDR1 is MGHRA and CDR2 is YSYEKL. The DNA for the CDR3 is TGCGCCAGCAGCCCCCGTAACAGCATCTCTGGAAACACCATATATTTT. Amino acid sequence: CASSPRNSISGNTIYF.

The CDR3 here is CASSWSGAGADTQYF. The CDR3 nucleotides read TGCGCCAGCAGTTGGAGCGGGGCAGGCGCAGATACGCAGTATTTT. This sequence joins TRBV10-1 and TRBJ2-3; 7 positions match TRBD2. The length of the CDR3 is 15 residues. Germline V CDR1 and CDR2: WNHNN, SYGVQD (reference sequence). V gave up 5 bases and J gave up 4 bases; unmatched junction bases: 9.

The J gene is TRBJ2-5, the V gene TRBV18, with 10 positions matching TRBD1. Germline V CDR1 and CDR2: KGHSH, LQKENI. J lost 5 bases, V lost 3 bases, and 3 bases had no gene match. This CDR3 region has 14 residues. For the CDR3, the DNA is TGTGCCAGCTCACCGACAGGGGGCGGTGAGACCCAGTACTTC. Amino acids: CASSPTGGGETQYF. Supplemented by reference TRBV18 and TRBJ2-5, the full variable domain reads NAGVMQNPRHLVRRRGQEARLRCSPMKGHSHVYWYRQLPEEGLKFMVYLQKENIIDESGMPKERFSAEFPKEGPSILRIQQVVRGDSAAYFCASSPTGGGETQYFGPGTRLLVL.

This clone showed up just a few times. The V and J genes are TRBV6-5 and TRBJ1-5; D is undetermined. The CDR3 contains 14 residues. Germline CDR1 MNHEY, CDR2 SVGAGI. The ends were cut back, 4 bases at V and 5 bases at J, with 12 bases in the middle. CDR3 DNA sequence: TGTGCCAGCAGTTTTGGCAGGACTTATCAGCCCCAGCATTTT. Translated, it gives CASSFGRTYQPQHF.

The chain combines TRBV5-1 with TRBJ1-2, with unresolved D. V was shortened by 7 bases and J by 0 bases, with 10 bases between the two germline ends. CDR1 and CDR2 from the germline V gene are SGHRS and YFSETQ. This CDR3 is 13 amino acids long. The CDR3 DNA reads TGCGCCAGCCGCGGGGTTGCTAACTATGGCTACACCTTC. Amino acids: CASRGVANYGYTF.

The V and J genes are TRBV18 and TRBJ1-2, with a tentative D call TRBD1 (6 bases). The CDR3 has 16 amino acids. The V end was cut by 0 bases, the J end by 3 bases, with 14 bases between. Germline loops: CDR1 KGHSH, CDR2 LQKENI. The CDR3 spells CASSPPDSGADYGYTF. As DNA, the CDR3 is TGTGCCAGCTCACCACCGGATTCAGGGGCCGACTATGGCTACACCTTC. The full variable domain, in which reference TRBV18 and TRBJ1-2 provide the parts outside the CDR3, is NAGVMQNPRHLVRRRGQEARLRCSPMKGHSHVYWYRQLPEEGLKFMVYLQKENIIDESGMPKERFSAEFPKEGPSILRIQQVVRGDSAAYFCASSPPDSGADYGYTFGSGTRLTVV.

J is TRBJ1-2 and V is TRBV7-2, with 8 bases fitting TRBD1. The V gene end was trimmed by 6 bases and the J gene end by 4 bases; junction bases not matched to a gene: 7. The CDR3 covers 14 residues. Germline V gene lookup returns CDR1 SGHTA and CDR2 FQGNSA. The DNA for the CDR3 is TGTGCCAGCAGAGACCGTACAGGGGGCTATGGCTACACCTTC. Amino acid sequence: CASRDRTGGYGYTF. Full variable domain (rest looked up from reference TRBV7-2 and TRBJ1-2): GAGVSQSPSNKVTEKGKDVELRCDPISGHTALYWYRQSLGQGLEFLIYFQGNSAPDKSGLPSDRFSAERTGGSVSTLTIQRTQQEDSAVYLCASRDRTGGYGYTFGSGTRLTVV.

The CDR3 spells CASSLEQGGEKLFF. CDR3 nucleotides: TGCGCCAGCAGCTTGGAACAGGGGGGTGAAAAACTGTTTTTT. The chain has TRBV5-1 and TRBJ1-4; 8 nucleotides line up with TRBD1. Germline lookup yields CDR1 SGHRS and CDR2 YFSETQ. The CDR3 totals 14 residues. V shed 0 bases and J 7 bases; nucleotides not matched to a gene: 2.

The chain joins TRBV19 to TRBJ2-5; 11 bases fit TRBD2. The CDR3 is 15 amino acids. Germline CDR1 and CDR2: LNHDA and SQIVND (reference sequence). J gave up 3 bases and V 4 bases, and 4 bases lay outside the gene matches. CDR3 loop: CASSSVGLAEETQYF. The CDR3 bases are TGTGCCAGTAGTAGCGTGGGACTAGCGGAAGAGACCCAGTACTTC. Full variable domain (rest looked up from reference TRBV19 and TRBJ2-5): DGGITQSPKYLFRKEGQNVTLSCEQNLNHDAMYWYRQDPGQGLRLIYYSQIVNDFQKGDIAEGYSVSREKKESFPLTVTSAQKNPTAFYLCASSSVGLAEETQYFGPGTRLLVL.

The J gene is TRBJ1-6, the V gene TRBV19; D perhaps matches TRBD1 (5 bases). Trimming left V 4 bases short and J 7 bases short, with 17 bases between. The length of the CDR3 is 16 residues. In germline, CDR1 is LNHDA, CDR2 SQIVND (reference sequence). The CDR3 DNA reads TGTGCCAGTAGTAAGGGCGTGGGGCTAAGGAATTCACCCCTCCACTTT. It codes for CASSKGVGLRNSPLHF.

The rearrangement uses TRBV5-6 and TRBJ2-7; the D gene is possibly TRBD1 (5 bases). Germline assignment: CDR1 SGHDT and CDR2 YYEEEE. Trimming left V 6 bases short and J 5 bases short, with 21 bases between. This CDR3 has 15 residues. CDR3 DNA sequence: TGTGCCAGCATTAACAGGACATCGGGCCCCAACGAGCAGTACTTC. Protein sequence: CASINRTSGPNEQYF.

The chain recombines TRBV6-2 or TRBV6-3 with TRBJ2-2; the match to TRBD2 covers 12 bases. Trimming cost V 6 bases and J 4 bases; bases outside gene matches: 6. The CDR3 spans 16 residues. Germline values: CDR1 MNHEY, CDR2 SVGEGT. The CDR3 sequence: CASSWTSGKVTGELFF. The DNA of the CDR3 is TGTGCCAGCAGCTGGACTAGCGGGAAGGTCACCGGGGAGCTGTTTTTT.

This clone has a single count. The chain carries TRBV5-1 and TRBJ2-5, with 14 nucleotides matching TRBD2. Germline CDR1 and CDR2: SGHRS and YFSETQ. The CDR3 has 16 residues. V gave up 2 bases and J gave up 5 bases; unmatched junction bases: 5. The DNA for the CDR3 is TGCGCCAGCAGCTTCCGAAGACTAGCGGGAGGGGAGACCCAGTACTTC. It translates to CASSFRRLAGGETQYF.

The V and J genes are TRBV19 and TRBJ1-2; TRBD1 agrees at 11 bases. The CDR3 contains 16 residues. The germline V gene encodes CDR1 LNHDA and CDR2 SQIVND (reference sequence). The V segment lost 9 bases and the J segment 2 bases; nucleotides outside the gene matches: 11. The CDR3 coding sequence is TGTGCCAGCGAAGGGACAGGGGGTGACGTAAACTATGGCTACACCTTC. It is translated as CASEGTGGDVNYGYTF.

This chain connects TRBV18 to TRBJ2-3; tentatively, D is TRBD1 (6 bases). This CDR3 is 15 amino acids long. Germline lookup yields CDR1 KGHSH and CDR2 LQKENI. The V gene lost 5 bases and the J gene lost 5 bases, with 17 bases spanning the gap. In DNA, the CDR3 is TGTGCCAGCTCAGCAGTACAGGGTGGAGTAGATACGCAGTATTTT. This sequence encodes CASSAVQGGVDTQYF. The whole variable domain, remainder taken from reference TRBV18 and TRBJ2-3, is NAGVMQNPRHLVRRRGQEARLRCSPMKGHSHVYWYRQLPEEGLKFMVYLQKENIIDESGMPKERFSAEFPKEGPSILRIQQVVRGDSAAYFCASSAVQGGVDTQYFGPGTRLTVL.

The chain employs TRBV7-9 and TRBJ2-3, with 11 positions matching TRBD2. V trimming: 4 bases; J trimming: 4 bases; junction bases outside the gene matches: 16. Germline CDR1 and CDR2: SEHNR and FQNEAQ (reference sequence). The CDR3 is 19 amino acids. CDR3 DNA sequence: TGTGCCAGCAGCTCTTCCAGACTAGCGGGAAGGATGGTACCAGATACGCAGTATTTT. This gives the protein CASSSSRLAGRMVPDTQYF. Together with reference TRBV7-9 and TRBJ2-3, the CDR3 gives the full variable domain: DTGVSQNPRHKITKRGQNVTFRCDPISEHNRLYWYRQTLGQGPEFLTYFQNEAQLEKSRLLSDRFSAERPKGSFSTLEIQRTEQGDSAMYLCASSSSRLAGRMVPDTQYFGPGTRLTVL.

V and J are TRBV12-5 and TRBJ2-1; TRBD1 matches at 8 bases. There are 16 residues in the CDR3. V shed 6 bases, J shed 2 bases, and the junction held 9 bases outside the gene matches. CDR1 is LGHNT and CDR2 is FRNRAP in the germline V gene. The CDR3 DNA sequence: TGTGCTAGTGGAGTCGGACAGGGTTTAGCCTACAATGAGCAGTTCTTC. It is translated as CASGVGQGLAYNEQFF.

The J gene is TRBJ1-1, the V gene TRBV30; perhaps TRBD1 as D (5 bases). The CDR3 is 14 residues long. The V end lost 1 base, the J end lost 5 bases, and 14 bases lay between the germline ends. Per the germline V gene, CDR1 is GTSNPN and CDR2 is SVGIG (reference sequence). The CDR3 region is CAWSGLDGGTEAFF. CDR3 coding DNA: TGTGCCTGGAGTGGATTGGACGGGGGGACTGAAGCTTTCTTT.

The chain links TRBV4-3 to TRBJ2-1; D possibly corresponds to TRBD2 (6 bases). V gave up 3 bases and J gave up 0 bases, with 12 bases separating them. This CDR3 is built from 16 residues. Germline CDR1 reads LGHNA; CDR2 reads YSLEER. In DNA, the CDR3 is TGCGCCAGCAGCCACTATAGCGGAAGCTCCTACAATGAGCAGTTCTTC. Translation gives CASSHYSGSSYNEQFF.

This chain links TRBV15 with TRBJ2-1, with 7 bases matching TRBD2. V was pared by 3 bases and J by 7 bases, with 9 bases of the junction left unmatched. This CDR3 has 15 amino acids. Germline V CDR1 and CDR2: LNHNV, YYDKDF (reference sequence). The CDR3 sequence is CATSSWGAGENEQFF. The CDR3 coding sequence is TGTGCCACCAGCAGTTGGGGCGCGGGGGAAAATGAGCAGTTCTTC.

The rearrangement links TRBV5-1 to TRBJ2-1; 11 nucleotides match TRBD1. The CDR3 spans 15 residues. The germline gives CDR1 SGHRS, CDR2 YFSETQ. The V and J ends lost 4 bases and 7 bases, in that order; junction bases with no gene match: 7. The CDR3 loop is CASSHGQGAANEQFF. In DNA, the CDR3 is TGCGCCAGCAGCCATGGACAGGGGGCAGCTAATGAGCAGTTCTTC. The variable domain in full, with the rest retrieved from reference TRBV5-1 and TRBJ2-1, is KAGVTQTPRYLIKTRGQQVTLSCSPISGHRSVSWYQQTPGQGLQFLFEYFSETQRNKGNFPGRFSGRQFSNSRSEMNVSTLELGDSALYLCASSHGQGAANEQFFGPGTRLTVL.

This chain joins TRBV4-1 and TRBJ1-4; 7 bases are shared with TRBD1. The CDR3 extends over 14 amino acids. J was trimmed by 3 bases and V by 4 bases; bases with no gene match: 2. Germline CDR1 and CDR2: MGHRA and YSYEKL. The CDR3 coding sequence is TGCGCCAGCAGCCTGACAGGGCCTAATGAAAAACTGTTTTTT. It translates to CASSLTGPNEKLFF.

The chain is built from TRBV30 and TRBJ1-2; a weak D match, TRBD1 (5 bases). V lost 2 bases to trimming and J lost 3 bases, with 13 bases between them. This CDR3 has 14 residues. Germline CDR1 is GTSNPN and CDR2 is SVGIG (reference sequence). The DNA of the CDR3 is TGTGCCTGGAGTCGGGCAGGGTTGTACTATGGCTACACCTTC. Protein: CAWSRAGLYYGYTF.